The subject of this entry is one T cell receptor beta chain. Its specificity is unknown. It was with 60 Vbeta and 13 Jbeta primers that the PCR ran. Here immunoSEQ multiplex PCR was the method, and the copy in TCRdb shows in-frame clones only, minus some. The table has a few hundred thousand clones, 70% to 90% seen once. Despite likely unrecorded immune exposures, the donors were nominally healthy at the time of sampling. The entry originates in a study of cytomegalovirus exposure and HLA in healthy donors. Study-level results: Segments of the TCR beta V type were, in most cases, productive about 87% or about 30% of the time in an earlier analysis. The authors enumerated roughly 160 TCR beta chains as linked to cytomegalovirus.

Specimen: PBMCs. The origin of this receptor is a man aged 25 to 40 in good health and CMV-seronegative.

The CDR3 nucleotides are TGTGCCAGTAGTTATTCGGGCCCGGGGGAGGACGAGCAGTACTTC. It yields the protein CASSYSGPGEDEQYF. V and J are TRBV19 and TRBJ2-7, with D possibly being TRBD2 (6 bases). Germline loops: CDR1 LNHDA, CDR2 SQIVND (reference sequence). The CDR3 has 15 amino acids. V lost 5 bases and J lost 5, with 19 bases in between. Combining the CDR3 with reference TRBV19 and TRBJ2-7 gives the whole variable domain DGGITQSPKYLFRKEGQNVTLSCEQNLNHDAMYWYRQDPGQGLRLIYYSQIVNDFQKGDIAEGYSVSREKKESFPLTVTSAQKNPTAFYLCASSYSGPGEDEQYFGPGTRLTVT.